This T cell receptor beta chain was captured by sequencing in a study of post-analysis software for immune sequencing data. Germline V gene sequence: CDR1 MNHEY, CDR2 SMNVEV (reference sequence). This CDR3 is built from 16 residues. V was clipped by 5 bases and J by 2 bases, with 16 bases between them. Concerning this clonotype: Its target is unknown. Being one base from a much bigger clone, this may be a read error.

General study results and limits: Controls had lower frequencies than patients of four or five TRBV segments, which included TRBV5-6, TRBV5-1 and TRBV20-1. Among multiple sclerosis patients, normalized Chao1 diversity was significantly below that of controls.

TCR beta cDNA libraries had unique molecular identifiers. T cells, about 0.9 to 11 million of them, yielded around 460,000 cDNA molecules. TCRdb processed the PCR reads anew with MiXCR; each CDR3 protein has one entry. The data show about 200,000 distinct CDR3 sequences, 29% seen once. The specimen sequenced was blood. This chain links TRBV27 with TRBJ2-1; D may correspond to TRBD1 or TRBD2 (5 bases each). This clonotype originated in a girl under 18 with multiple sclerosis. CDR3 nucleotide sequence: TGTGCCAGCAGTACGGGACGACACGCTACCTACAATGAGCAGTTCTTC. This codes for CASSTGRHATYNEQFF.